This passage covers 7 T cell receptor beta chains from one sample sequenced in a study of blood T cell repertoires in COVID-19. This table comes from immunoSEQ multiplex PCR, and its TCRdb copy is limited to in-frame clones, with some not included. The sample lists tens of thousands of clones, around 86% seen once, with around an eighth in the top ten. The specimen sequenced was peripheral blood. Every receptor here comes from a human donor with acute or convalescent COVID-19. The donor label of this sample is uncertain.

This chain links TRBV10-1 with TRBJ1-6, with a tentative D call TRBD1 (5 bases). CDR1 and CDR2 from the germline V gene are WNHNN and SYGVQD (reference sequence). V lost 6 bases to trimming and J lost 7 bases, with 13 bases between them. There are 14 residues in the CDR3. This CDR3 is CASRAGRSNSPLHF. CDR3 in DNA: TGCGCCAGCAGGGCGGGACGGAGCAATTCACCCCTCCACTTT.

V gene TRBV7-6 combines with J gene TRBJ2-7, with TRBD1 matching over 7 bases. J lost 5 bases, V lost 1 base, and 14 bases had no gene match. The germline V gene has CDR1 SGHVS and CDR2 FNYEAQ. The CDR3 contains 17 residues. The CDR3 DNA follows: TGTGCCAGCAGCTTAGTGAAGGGGTCGGGCCAGGGGGACGAGCAGTACTTC. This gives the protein CASSLVKGSGQGDEQYF.

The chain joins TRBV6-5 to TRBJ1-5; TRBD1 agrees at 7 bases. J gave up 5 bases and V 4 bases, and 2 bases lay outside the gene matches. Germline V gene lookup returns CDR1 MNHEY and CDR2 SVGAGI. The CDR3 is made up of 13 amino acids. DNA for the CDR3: TGTGCCAGCAGTTCCCAGGGGGATCAGCCCCAGCATTTT. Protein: CASSSQGDQPQHF.

The CDR3 reads CSVLTDTNEKLFF. CDR3 coding DNA: TGCAGCGTCCTGACTGATACTAATGAAAAACTGTTTTTT. This chain links TRBV29-1 with TRBJ1-4, with D unclear. The CDR3 loop spans 13 amino acids. Germline V CDR1 and CDR2: SQVTM, ANQGSEA. V lost 6 bases to trimming and J lost 2 bases, with 10 bases between them.

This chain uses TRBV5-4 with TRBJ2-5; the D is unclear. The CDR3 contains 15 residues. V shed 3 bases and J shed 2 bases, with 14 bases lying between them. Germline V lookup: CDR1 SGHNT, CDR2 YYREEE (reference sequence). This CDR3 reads CASSSALTTQETQYF. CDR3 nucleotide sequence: TGTGCCAGCAGCTCCGCATTGACAACTCAAGAGACCCAGTACTTC.

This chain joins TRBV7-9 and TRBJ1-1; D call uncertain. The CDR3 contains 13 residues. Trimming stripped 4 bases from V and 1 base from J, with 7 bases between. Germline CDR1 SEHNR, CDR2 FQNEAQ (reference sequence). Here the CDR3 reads CASSWGGNTEAFF. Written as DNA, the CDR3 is TGTGCCAGCAGCTGGGGAGGGAACACTGAAGCTTTCTTT. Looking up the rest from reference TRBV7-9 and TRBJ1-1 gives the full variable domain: DTGVSQNPRHKITKRGQNVTFRCDPISEHNRLYWYRQTLGQGPEFLTYFQNEAQLEKSRLLSDRFSAERPKGSFSTLEIQRTEQGDSAMYLCASSWGGNTEAFFGQGTRLTVV.

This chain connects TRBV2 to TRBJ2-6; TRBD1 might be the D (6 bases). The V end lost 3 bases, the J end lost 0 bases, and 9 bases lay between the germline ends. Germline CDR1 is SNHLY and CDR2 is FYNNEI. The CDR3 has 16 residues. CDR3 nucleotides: TGTGCCAGCAGTGACAGGACAGCCTCTGGGGCCAACGTCCTGACTTTC. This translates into CASSDRTASGANVLTF.